This T cell receptor beta chain came from a study of T-cell memory formation after mild COVID-19. The overall study: Largely, the TCR clusters proved donor specific.

Study-wide results and caveats: Clones that shrank (day 15 to 85) were balanced CD4/CD8, whereas later expanders leaned CD4+. Contracting CD8+ clones were enriched in EMRA, CD4+ mainly in CM and EM. Some SARS-CoV-2-responding clones were already detected in memory before infection.

TCRdb recomputed calls from the 5' RACE reads with MiXCR, one row per CDR3 protein. The repertoire holds around 450,000 distinct CDR3 sequences, with around 19% as singletons. CDR3 size: 19 residues. The germline gives CDR1 LGHNA, CDR2 YSLEER. J lost 2 bases, V lost 0 bases, and 9 bases had no gene match. Comment on this clonotype: Its antigen is not known.

The source material was PBMCs or a T cell subset sorted from them (not recorded which). V gene TRBV4-3 combines with J gene TRBJ2-1; the match to TRBD2 covers 11 bases. This TCR came from an adult woman who had mild COVID-19 (a few samples of this study predate the infection). Cell type and time point are not known. The CDR3 nucleotides read TGCGCCAGCAGCCAAGAGACTCCTAGCGGGAGGCCAACCTACAATGAGCAGTTCTTC. Its protein product is CASSQETPSGRPTYNEQFF.